This is a list of T cell receptor beta chains from one sample in a study of blood T cell repertoires in COVID-19. Sequenced by immunoSEQ multiplex PCR; TCRdb stores in-frame clones only, minus some. The top ten clones hold around 19% of a sample with under 30,000 clones, nearly 90% of them seen once. The sample comprised peripheral blood. Receptors were obtained from a human donor in a cohort sampled during active COVID-19. Both conserved end residues are part of each CDR3. The D gene is left open where the match is weak. The listing skips clone size in some rows; elsewhere it reads once, few, many or a size class.

j_gene | abundance | d_gene | v_gene | CDR3nt | CDR3aa
TRBJ1-2 | once | . | TRBV6-5 | TGTGCCAGCAGTTACATGGACAGCGGTGGCTACACCTTC | CASSYMDSGGYTF
TRBJ1-3 | . | . | TRBV6-4 | TGTGCCAGCAGTGACTCAGAGGGAGCTGGAAACACCATATATTTT | CASSDSEGAGNTIYF
TRBJ1-3 | few | . | TRBV24-1 | TGTGCCACTAAGGGGGACTCTGGAAACACCATATATTTT | CATKGDSGNTIYF
TRBJ2-2 | . | TRBD1 | TRBV30 | TGTGCCTGGCTGGGACAGCGTTTTCCCGGGGAGCTGTTTTTT | CAWLGQRFPGELFF
TRBJ1-6 | . | . | TRBV10-1 | TGCGCCAGCAGTGAGTCGAACACACCCCTCCACTTT | CASSESNTPLHF
TRBJ1-2 | . | TRBD1 | TRBV29-1 | TGCAGCGTGGAGACAGGGAGATCGGGCTACACCTTC | CSVETGRSGYTF
TRBJ2-3 | . | . | TRBV3-1/TRBV3-2 | TGTGCCAGCAGCCAAGATACCCGGTCAGATACGCAGTATTTT | CASSQDTRSDTQYF
TRBJ1-3 | . | TRBD1 | TRBV6-1 | TGTGCCAGCAGCGAAACAGGGGGCCTCTCTGGAAACACCATATATTTT | CASSETGGLSGNTIYF
TRBJ2-1 | . | TRBD2 | TRBV6-2/TRBV6-3 | TGTGCCAGCAGTTTTTCCAAGCGGGGCAATGAGCAGTTCTTC | CASSFSKRGNEQFF
TRBJ2-7 | . | TRBD1 | TRBV20-1 | TGCAGTGCTATTGAGGGGACAGGTTCCTACGAGCAGTACTTC | CSAIEGTGSYEQYF
TRBJ1-5 | . | . | TRBV5-8 | TGTGCCAGCAGTTTGACAGAATTCAATCAGCCCCAGCATTTT | CASSLTEFNQPQHF
TRBJ2-7 | . | . | TRBV20-1 | TGCAGTGCTAGTAACAGGGAGGGAACGGAGGAGCAGTACTTC | CSASNREGTEEQYF
TRBJ1-5 | . | . | TRBV7-6 | TGTGCCAGCAGCTTAGACGAGGGGGAGAACCAGCCCCAGCATTTT | CASSLDEGENQPQHF
TRBJ1-2 | . | . | TRBV20-1 | TGCAGTGCTAGTATCCAGGGCGTAGACTATGGCTACACCTTC | CSASIQGVDYGYTF
TRBJ1-1 | . | . | TRBV7-2 | TGTGCCAGCAGCTTAGCCATGAACACTGAAGCTTTCTTT | CASSLAMNTEAFF
TRBJ2-2 | . | . | TRBV5-1 | TGCGCCAGCACCCCTGGGGGGGCCATAGGAAACACCGGGGAGCTGTTTTTT | CASTPGGAIGNTGELFF
TRBJ2-7 | . | TRBD1 | TRBV10-1 | TGCGCCAGCAGTGACCCCGGGACAGGGGGCTACGAGCAGTACTTC | CASSDPGTGGYEQYF
TRBJ2-7 | . | TRBD1 | TRBV6-5 | TGTGCCAGCAGGCTAGGACAGGACTACGAGCAGTACTTC | CASRLGQDYEQYF
TRBJ2-1 | . | . | TRBV6-6 | TGTGCCAGCAGTCCCGCGGGACTATCAGGAGGGGGTGAGCAGTTCTTC | CASSPAGLSGGGEQFF
TRBJ2-5 | . | . | TRBV28 | TGTGCCAGCAGTTTCCTGTCCCCAGAGACCCAGTACTTC | CASSFLSPETQYF
TRBJ1-2 | . | TRBD1 | TRBV5-4 | TGTGCCAGCATGCCGGGACAGCGTGAAGGGGGCTACACCTTC | CASMPGQREGGYTF
TRBJ1-5 | . | TRBD1 | TRBV19 | TGTGCCAGTCGAACAGGGGGCGGGAATCAGCCCCAGCATTTT | CASRTGGGNQPQHF
TRBJ2-7 | few | TRBD2 | TRBV2 | TGTGCCAGCAGTGCCTCGGGACTACTTAATCAGCTGGACTTC | CASSASGLLNQLDF
TRBJ1-1 | . | . | TRBV3-1/TRBV3-2 | TGTGCCAGCAGCCAAGGAGGACAGATGAACACTGAAGCTTTCTTT | CASSQGGQMNTEAFF
TRBJ2-3 | . | . | TRBV2 | TGTGCCAGCAGGGGCACTAGCACAGATACGCAGTATTTT | CASRGTSTDTQYF
TRBJ2-2 | . | TRBD1 | TRBV28 | TGTGCCAGCAGTTTGGGCGGGACAGGGAGTACCGGGGAGCTGTTTTTT | CASSLGGTGSTGELFF
TRBJ1-2 | . | . | TRBV28 | TGTGCCTCCGAGGGGACAAGCTATGGCTACACCTTC | CASEGTSYGYTF
TRBJ2-7 | few | TRBD2 | TRBV10-1 | TGCGCCAGCAGTGAGTCGGACCCCACCCATGGGCTAGCGGACTACGAGCAGTACTTC | CASSESDPTHGLADYEQYF
TRBJ1-2 | . | TRBD1 | TRBV10-1 | TGCGCCAGCAGTCCCGGGACAGAGTCCTATGGCTACACCTTC | CASSPGTESYGYTF
TRBJ2-7 | . | . | TRBV7-2 | TGTGCCAGCAGACGTACAGGGGGGGGCGAGCAGTACTTC | CASRRTGGGEQYF
TRBJ2-7 | . | TRBD2 | TRBV3-1/TRBV3-2 | TGTGCCAGCAGTTCAGCGGGGGGGTACGAGCAGTACTTC | CASSSAGGYEQYF
TRBJ1-6 | . | . | TRBV7-2 | TGTGCCAGCAGCTTAGCGACTAGCCCCACTTCACCCCTCCACTTT | CASSLATSPTSPLHF
TRBJ1-2 | once | . | TRBV4-1 | TGCGCCAGCAGGCCGGGGGGGGCGCAGGGCTACACCTTC | CASRPGGAQGYTF
TRBJ1-2 | . | TRBD1 | TRBV6-1 | TGTGCCAGCAGTGACGACAGGGTGTATGGCTACACCTTC | CASSDDRVYGYTF
TRBJ1-2 | . | . | TRBV29-1 | TGCAGCGTTGGCGGGGGGCTCGGTGTGTATGGCTACACCTTC | CSVGGGLGVYGYTF
TRBJ1-1 | . | . | TRBV19 | TGTGCCAGTAGTATTGGTCAATTGACAGTTATGAACACTGAAGCTTTCTTT | CASSIGQLTVMNTEAFF
TRBJ2-3 | . | . | TRBV7-2 | TGTGCCAGCAGCTCACTGGAGCACACAGATACGCAGTATTTT | CASSSLEHTDTQYF
TRBJ2-1 | . | . | TRBV30 | TGTGCCTGGACGTCTTACAATGAGCAGTTCTTC | CAWTSYNEQFF
TRBJ2-5 | . | . | TRBV7-3 | TGTGCCAGCAGCTTAAGCAGGGCACTCCAAGAGACCCAGTACTTC | CASSLSRALQETQYF
TRBJ2-1 | . | TRBD2 | TRBV19 | TGTGCCAGTAGTATAGTTGGGGGGGGTGAGCAGTTCTTC | CASSIVGGGEQFF
TRBJ1-1 | . | . | TRBV6-5 | TGTGCCAGCACCAGGAGGAACAGTCTCAACACTGAAGCTTTCTTT | CASTRRNSLNTEAFF
TRBJ2-1 | . | TRBD1 | TRBV3-1/TRBV3-2 | TGTGCCAGCAGCCAAGACCGACAGGGCAGGGGCTACAATGAGCAGTTCTTC | CASSQDRQGRGYNEQFF
TRBJ2-3 | once | . | TRBV7-9 | TGTGCCAGCAGCTTGGAGGGGAGCACAGATACGCAGTATTTT | CASSLEGSTDTQYF
TRBJ1-1 | . | TRBD1 | TRBV5-4 | TGTGCCAGCAGCTTGCCTGGGACAGGGGGGATGAACACTGAAGCTTTCTTT | CASSLPGTGGMNTEAFF
TRBJ1-1 | . | TRBD1 | TRBV28 | TGTGCCAGCAGTTCGACAGGGGGCACTGAAGCTTTCTTT | CASSSTGGTEAFF
TRBJ1-1 | . | TRBD1 | TRBV29-1 | TGCAGCGTTGAAGTCGCAGCAGGGGGCACTGAAGCTTTCTTT | CSVEVAAGGTEAFF
TRBJ1-1 | . | TRBD1 | TRBV6-4 | TGTGCCATACAGGGGGGAACTGAAGCTTTCTTT | CAIQGGTEAFF
TRBJ2-7 | once | TRBD1 | TRBV27 | TGTGCCAGCAGTTTTACGACAGGGGTCGGGGCTCTCGAGCAGTACTTC | CASSFTTGVGALEQYF
TRBJ2-2 | . | TRBD2 | TRBV7-2 | TGTGCCAGCAGCCCGGGGGGAGGCCCTTTCGACCGGGTCACCGGGGAGCTGTTTTTT | CASSPGGGPFDRVTGELFF
TRBJ1-5 | . | . | TRBV2 | TGTGCCAGCAGGGGTAATCCCGGGACACCATTCAATCAGCCCCAGCATTTT | CASRGNPGTPFNQPQHF
TRBJ2-7 | . | . | TRBV7-2 | TGTGCCAGCAGCTTATATGCAGGCTACGAGCAGTACTTC | CASSLYAGYEQYF
TRBJ1-5 | . | TRBD1 | TRBV19 | TGTGCCAGTAGTATACCCGGACAGGGTCCTCAGCCCCAGCATTTT | CASSIPGQGPQPQHF
TRBJ2-3 | . | TRBD2 | TRBV6-4 | TGTGCCAGCAGTGACCGCCGGGAGGGGACAGATACGCAGTATTTT | CASSDRREGTDTQYF
TRBJ1-2 | . | TRBD1 | TRBV7-8 | TGTGCCAGCAGCACAACAGGGGGCGTGGGCACAGGCTACACCTTC | CASSTTGGVGTGYTF
TRBJ2-1 | . | TRBD2 | TRBV15 | TGTGCCACCAGCGCGGGGGGCGGGGGGGCCTTTGAGCAGTTCTTC | CATSAGGGGAFEQFF